This is a list of T cell receptor beta chains from one sample in a study of Graves' ophthalmopathy and Graves' hyperthyroidism. TCRdb reprocessed the multiplex PCR reads via MiXCR and lists one record per CDR3 protein. The data contain 240,000 or so distinct CDR3 sequences, 45% of them seen just once; the ten biggest clones take up around 43%. What was sequenced was peripheral blood. The receptors stem from an adult man with Graves' ophthalmopathy. Each CDR3 is given with its conserved first and last residue. The order of the fields is D gene, J gene, CDR3 length, clone size, V gene, CDR3 DNA, CDR3 protein. The D gene is left open where the match is weak. Not every row has a clone size; where given, it reads once, few, many or a size class.

>TRBD2|TRBJ2-7|15|.|TRBV20-1
TGCAGTGCTAGAGTAGAGGGAGGGGACCCCTACGAGCAGTACTTC
CSARVEGGDPYEQYF
>.|TRBJ2-7|13|medium-sized|TRBV3-1
TGTGCCAGCAGCCAAGTCACGAGGGACGAGCAGTACTTC
CASSQVTRDEQYF
>.|TRBJ1-4|14|many|TRBV10-3
TGTGCCATCAGTGAAGGGGCAACTAATGAAAAACTGTTTTTT
CAISEGATNEKLFF
>.|TRBJ1-1|12|.|TRBV7-2
TGTGCCAGCAGCAAGGGTGACACTGAAGCTTTCTTT
CASSKGDTEAFF
>.|TRBJ1-1|13|.|TRBV29-1
TGCAGCCACGAGGACGTTCCGAACACTGAAGCTTTCTTT
CSHEDVPNTEAFF
>.|TRBJ1-1|13|.|TRBV19
TGTGCCAGTAGTCCAGGAACCGGTACTGCAGCTTTCTTT
CASSPGTGTAAFF
>.|TRBJ2-2|13|.|TRBV12-3/TRBV12-4
TGTGCCAGCAGTCCCCCTTTCAGCGGGGAGCTGTTTTTT
CASSPPFSGELFF
>TRBD1|TRBJ2-2|15|few|TRBV24-1
TGTGCCACCAGTGACCCGGGACAGGGAAACGGGGAGCTGTTTTTT
CATSDPGQGNGELFF
>TRBD1|TRBJ2-7|14|few|TRBV9
TGTGCCAGCAGCGGGGGACAGGGGGGCTACGAGCAGTACTTC
CASSGGQGGYEQYF
>.|TRBJ1-5|19|few|TRBV7-9
TGTGCCAGCAGCTTAGGGGCCACAGGGAGTTCGCATAGCAATCAGCCCCAGCATTTT
CASSLGATGSSHSNQPQHF
>TRBD1|TRBJ1-1|17|.|TRBV6-5
TGTGCCAGCAGTTACTTCCTGAAACAGGGGGTGAACACTGAAGCTTTCTTT
CASSYFLKQGVNTEAFF
>.|TRBJ1-1|14|few|TRBV5-1
TGCGCCAGCAGCCTTAGGGCCGCCGACGGTGAAGCTTTCTTT
CASSLRAADGEAFF
>.|TRBJ2-7|14|few|TRBV5-8
TGTGCCAGCAGCTTAAGCGGCGGGAACTACGAGCAGTACTTC
CASSLSGGNYEQYF
>.|TRBJ1-1|14|once|TRBV7-9
TGTGCCAGCAGCCCAGGGCGGGTGAACACTGAAGCTTTCTTT
CASSPGRVNTEAFF
>.|TRBJ2-7|13|few|TRBV12-3/TRBV12-4
TGTGCCAGCAGCCGAGGACTCAACTACGAGCAGTACTTC
CASSRGLNYEQYF
>TRBD2|TRBJ2-2|15|.|TRBV20-1
TGCAGTGCTAGAGGGACTAGAGAGAACACCGGGGAGCTGTTTTTT
CSARGTRENTGELFF
>.|TRBJ1-5|15|few|TRBV2
TGTGCCAGCAGTCCCACAGGGTCCAGCAATCAGCCCCAGCATTTT
CASSPTGSSNQPQHF
>.|TRBJ1-6|16|.|TRBV9
TGTGCCAGCAGCGCAAAAGAGAGCTCCTATAATTCACCCCTCCACTTT
CASSAKESSYNSPLHF
>TRBD2|TRBJ2-7|15|.|TRBV10-3
TGTGCCAGCAGTTACTCGGCTAGCGGGAACTACGAGCAGTACTTC
CASSYSASGNYEQYF
>.|TRBJ1-1|14|few|TRBV20-1
TGCAGTGCTAGAGATAACAGGATGAACACTGAAGCTTTCTTT
CSARDNRMNTEAFF
>.|TRBJ2-6|20|.|TRBV7-2
TGTGCCAGCAGCTCCCCGGATAAGGGACAATATAGCTCTGGGGCCAACGTCCTGACTTTC
CASSSPDKGQYSSGANVLTF
>.|TRBJ2-5|13|.|TRBV7-2
TGTGCCAGCAGCCAAGAGTGGCAAGAGACCCAGTACTTC
CASSQEWQETQYF
>.|TRBJ1-5|16|many|TRBV2
TGTGCCAGCAGTGAAGTCTTATGGGGTGGCAATCAGCCCCAGCATTTT
CASSEVLWGGNQPQHF
>TRBD2|TRBJ2-7|14|.|TRBV20-1
TGCAGTGCAAAGACTTGGACTAGTTCCTACGAGCAGTACTTC
CSAKTWTSSYEQYF
>.|TRBJ1-1|13|few|TRBV20-1
TGCAGTGCTACTCGACAGGCTAACACTGAAGCTTTCTTT
CSATRQANTEAFF
>.|TRBJ1-2|12|many|TRBV20-1
TGCAGTGGTAGGGGGTTGAAGTATGGCTACACCTTC
CSGRGLKYGYTF